This T cell receptor beta chain emerged from a study of OX40 agonist ivuxolimab in advanced cancers. The CDR3 consists of 19 residues. Findings and limits, study-wide: Expansion of clones was among the lowest in partial responders at 0.1-3.0 mg/kg.

Repertoires were generated with immunoSEQ multiplex PCR, while TCRdb's copy carries only in-frame clones and drops some. The sample lists fewer than 55,000 clones, roughly 84% occurring once. Comment on this clone: Antigen unknown.

The sequenced sample was CD4+ or CD8+ T cells sorted from blood, obtained in a trial of the OX40 agonist ivuxolimab. V is TRBV21-1 and J is TRBJ2-2; the table's TRBD2 call for D was not verified on the DNA. TRBV21-1 corresponds to a pseudogene. The sequence came from an adult with an advanced solid tumor such as melanoma, head and neck, liver or kidney cancer. Here the CDR3 reads CASSKVGSTSGRFGGELFF. For the CDR3, the DNA is TGTGCCAGCAGCAAAGTGGGTTCGACTAGCGGGAGATTTGGCGGGGAGCTGTTTTTT.